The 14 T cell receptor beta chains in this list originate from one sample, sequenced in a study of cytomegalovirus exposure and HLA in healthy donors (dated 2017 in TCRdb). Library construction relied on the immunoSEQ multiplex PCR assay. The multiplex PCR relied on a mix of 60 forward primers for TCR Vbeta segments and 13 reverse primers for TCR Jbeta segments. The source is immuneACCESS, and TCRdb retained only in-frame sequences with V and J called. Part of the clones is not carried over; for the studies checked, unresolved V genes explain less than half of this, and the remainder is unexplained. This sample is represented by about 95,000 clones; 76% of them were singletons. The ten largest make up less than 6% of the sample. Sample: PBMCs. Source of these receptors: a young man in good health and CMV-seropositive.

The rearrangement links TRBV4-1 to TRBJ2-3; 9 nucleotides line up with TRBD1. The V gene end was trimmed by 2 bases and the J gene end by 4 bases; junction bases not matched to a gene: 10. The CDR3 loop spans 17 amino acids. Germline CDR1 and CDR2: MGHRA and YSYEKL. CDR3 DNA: TGCGCCAGCAGCCAACTCCCGGGACAGGGTTTTGCAGATACGCAGTATTTT. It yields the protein CASSQLPGQGFADTQYF.

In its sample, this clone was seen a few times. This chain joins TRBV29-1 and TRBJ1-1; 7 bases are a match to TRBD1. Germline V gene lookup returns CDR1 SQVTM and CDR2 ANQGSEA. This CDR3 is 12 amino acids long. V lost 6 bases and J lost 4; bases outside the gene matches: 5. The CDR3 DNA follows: TGCAGCGTCCGAACAGGGGCCACTGAAGCTTTCTTT. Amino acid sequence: CSVRTGATEAFF.

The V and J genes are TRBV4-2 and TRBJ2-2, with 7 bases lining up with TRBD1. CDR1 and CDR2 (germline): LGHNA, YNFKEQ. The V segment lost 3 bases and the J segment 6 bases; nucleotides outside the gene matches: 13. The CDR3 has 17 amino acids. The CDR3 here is CASSHSSDRDGPGELFF. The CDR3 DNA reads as TGTGCCAGCAGCCACAGTTCCGACAGGGACGGACCCGGGGAGCTGTTTTTT.

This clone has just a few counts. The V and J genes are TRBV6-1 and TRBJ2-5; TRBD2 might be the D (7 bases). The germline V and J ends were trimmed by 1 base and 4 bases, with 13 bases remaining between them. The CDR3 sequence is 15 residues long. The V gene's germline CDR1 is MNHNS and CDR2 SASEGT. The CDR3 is CASSEEQGGGETQYF. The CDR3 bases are TGTGCCAGCAGTGAAGAACAGGGCGGGGGAGAGACCCAGTACTTC.

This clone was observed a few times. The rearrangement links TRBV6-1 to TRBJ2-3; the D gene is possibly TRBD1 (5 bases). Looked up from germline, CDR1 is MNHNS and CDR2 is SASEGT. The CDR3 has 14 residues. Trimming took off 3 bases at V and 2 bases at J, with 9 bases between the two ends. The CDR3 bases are TGTGCCAGCAGTGAGGGCAGGGACACAGATACGCAGTATTTT. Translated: CASSEGRDTDTQYF.

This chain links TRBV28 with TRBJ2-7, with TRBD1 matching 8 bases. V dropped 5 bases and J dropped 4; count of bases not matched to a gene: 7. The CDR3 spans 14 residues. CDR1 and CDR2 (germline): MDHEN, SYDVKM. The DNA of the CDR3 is TGTGCCAGCAGTCCGCGGACAGGGTCGTACGAGCAGTACTTC. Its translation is CASSPRTGSYEQYF. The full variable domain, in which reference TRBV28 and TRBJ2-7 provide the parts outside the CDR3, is DVKVTQSSRYLVKRTGEKVFLECVQDMDHENMFWYRQDPGLGLRLIYFSYDVKMKEKGDIPEGYSVSREKKERFSLILESASTNQTSMYLCASSPRTGSYEQYFGPGTRLTVT.

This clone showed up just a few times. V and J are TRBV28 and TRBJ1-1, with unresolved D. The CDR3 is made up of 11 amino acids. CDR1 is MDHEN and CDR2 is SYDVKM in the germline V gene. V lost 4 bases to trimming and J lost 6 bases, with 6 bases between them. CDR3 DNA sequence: TGTGCCAGCAGTTCGTATCCTGAAGCTTTCTTT. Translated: CASSSYPEAFF.

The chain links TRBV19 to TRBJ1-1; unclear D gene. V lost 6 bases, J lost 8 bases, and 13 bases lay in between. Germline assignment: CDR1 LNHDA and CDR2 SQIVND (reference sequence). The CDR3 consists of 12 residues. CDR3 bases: TGTGCCAGTAGCCCTGGCTTGTGGGAAGCTTTCTTT. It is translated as CASSPGLWEAFF.

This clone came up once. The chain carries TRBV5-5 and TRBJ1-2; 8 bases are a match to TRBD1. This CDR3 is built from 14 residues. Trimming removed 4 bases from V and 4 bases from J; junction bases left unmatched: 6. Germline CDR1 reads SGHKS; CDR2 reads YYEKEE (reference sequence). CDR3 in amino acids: CASSGRQGSYGYTF. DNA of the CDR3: TGTGCCAGCAGCGGCCGACAGGGGAGCTATGGCTACACCTTC.

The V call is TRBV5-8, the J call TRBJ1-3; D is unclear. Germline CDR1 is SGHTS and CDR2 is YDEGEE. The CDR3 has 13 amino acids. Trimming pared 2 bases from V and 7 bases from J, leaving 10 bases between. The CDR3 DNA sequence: TGTGCCAGCAGCTTTGTCAGCGCCAACACCATATATTTT. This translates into CASSFVSANTIYF.

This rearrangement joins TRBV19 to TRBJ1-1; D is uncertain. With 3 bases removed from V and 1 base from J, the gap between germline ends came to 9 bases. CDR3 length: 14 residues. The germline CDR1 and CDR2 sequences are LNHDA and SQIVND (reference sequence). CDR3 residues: CASSMGSPNTEAFF. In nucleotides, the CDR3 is TGTGCCAGTAGTATGGGGAGCCCGAACACTGAAGCTTTCTTT.

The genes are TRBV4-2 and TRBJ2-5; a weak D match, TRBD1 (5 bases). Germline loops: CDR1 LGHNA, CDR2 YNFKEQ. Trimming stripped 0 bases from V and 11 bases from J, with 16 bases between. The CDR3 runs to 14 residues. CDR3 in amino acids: CASSQDWGLREQYF. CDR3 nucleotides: TGTGCCAGCAGCCAAGATTGGGGCCTTCGAGAGCAGTACTTC.

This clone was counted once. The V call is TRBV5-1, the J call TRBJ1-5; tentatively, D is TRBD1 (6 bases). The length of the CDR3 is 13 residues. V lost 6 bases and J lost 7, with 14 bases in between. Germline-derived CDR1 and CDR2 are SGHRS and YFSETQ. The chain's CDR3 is CASIHRDEQPQHF. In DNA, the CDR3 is TGCGCCAGCATCCACAGGGACGAGCAGCCCCAGCATTTT.

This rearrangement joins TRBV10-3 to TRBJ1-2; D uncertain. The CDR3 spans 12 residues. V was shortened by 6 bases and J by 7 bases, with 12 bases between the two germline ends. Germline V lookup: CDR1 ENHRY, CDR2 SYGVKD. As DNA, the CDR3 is TGTGCCATCAGGACGGACTCGGGTGGCTACACCTTC. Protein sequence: CAIRTDSGGYTF.